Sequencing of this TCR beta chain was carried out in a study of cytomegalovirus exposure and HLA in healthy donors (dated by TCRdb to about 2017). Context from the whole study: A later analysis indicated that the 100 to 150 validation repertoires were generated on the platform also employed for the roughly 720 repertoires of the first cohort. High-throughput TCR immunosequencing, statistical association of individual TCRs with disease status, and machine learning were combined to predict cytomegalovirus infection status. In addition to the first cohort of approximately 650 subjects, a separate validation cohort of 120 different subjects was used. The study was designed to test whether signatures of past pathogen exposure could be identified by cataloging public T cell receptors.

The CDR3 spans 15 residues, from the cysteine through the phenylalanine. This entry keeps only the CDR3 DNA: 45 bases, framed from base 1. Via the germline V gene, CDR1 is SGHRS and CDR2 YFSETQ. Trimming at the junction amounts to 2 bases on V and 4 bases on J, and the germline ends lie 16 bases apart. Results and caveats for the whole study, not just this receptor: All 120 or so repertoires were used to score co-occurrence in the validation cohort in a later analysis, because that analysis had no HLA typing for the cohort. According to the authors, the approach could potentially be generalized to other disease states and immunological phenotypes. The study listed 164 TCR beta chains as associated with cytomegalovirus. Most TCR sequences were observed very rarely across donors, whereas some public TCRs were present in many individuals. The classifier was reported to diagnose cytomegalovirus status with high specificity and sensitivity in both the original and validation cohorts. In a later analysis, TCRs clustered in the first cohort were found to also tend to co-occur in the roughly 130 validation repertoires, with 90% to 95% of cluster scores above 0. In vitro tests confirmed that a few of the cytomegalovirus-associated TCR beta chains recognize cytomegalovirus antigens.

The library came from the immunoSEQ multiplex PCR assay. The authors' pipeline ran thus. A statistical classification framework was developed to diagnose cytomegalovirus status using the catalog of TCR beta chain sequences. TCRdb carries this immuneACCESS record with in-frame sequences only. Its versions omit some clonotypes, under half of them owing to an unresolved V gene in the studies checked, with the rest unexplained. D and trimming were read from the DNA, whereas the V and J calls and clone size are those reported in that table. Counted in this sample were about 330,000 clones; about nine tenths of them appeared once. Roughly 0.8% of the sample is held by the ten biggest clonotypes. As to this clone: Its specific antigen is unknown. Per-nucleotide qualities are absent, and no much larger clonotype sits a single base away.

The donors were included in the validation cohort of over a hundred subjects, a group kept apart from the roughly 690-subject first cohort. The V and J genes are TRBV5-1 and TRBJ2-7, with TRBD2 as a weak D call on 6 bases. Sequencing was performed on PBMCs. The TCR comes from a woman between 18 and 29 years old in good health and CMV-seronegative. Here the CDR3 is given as CASSFLPGAQYEQYF. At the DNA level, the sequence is TGCGCCAGCAGCTTCCTACCGGGAGCCCAGTACGAGCAGTACTTC.